The 31 T cell receptor beta chains given below trace back to one sample, sequenced in a study of blood T cell repertoires in COVID-19. Clones were sequenced by immunoSEQ multiplex PCR, and TCRdb holds only the in-frame ones, with some missing. The sample records about 200,000 clones, roughly 86% being singletons. Sequencing was done on a sample of peripheral blood. The receptors derive from a man between 18 and 35 years old with active or convalescent COVID-19.

This clone has just a few counts. The V and J genes are TRBV29-1 and TRBJ2-7; tentatively, D is TRBD2 (7 bases). The CDR3 contains 12 residues. Between the trimmed V and J ends, which lost 6 bases and 5 bases, there was a span of 14 bases. Germline CDR1 is SQVTM and CDR2 is ANQGSEA. The DNA of the CDR3 is TGCAGCGTCGGCGGGGGCCCCAACGAGCAGTACTTC. This encodes CSVGGGPNEQYF.

V is TRBV3-1 (or the pseudogene TRBV3-2) and J is TRBJ2-2; D ambiguous. This CDR3 comprises 14 residues. Trimming pared 0 bases from V and 7 bases from J, leaving 9 bases between. From germline, CDR1 is LGHDT and CDR2 YNNKEL (reference sequence). The CDR3 nucleotides read TGTGCCAGCAGCCAAGATTCTGGTAGCGGGGAGCTGTTTTTT. Its protein is CASSQDSGSGELFF.

This chain connects TRBV4-2 to TRBJ2-5, with 10 bases that match TRBD2. V was clipped by 0 bases and J by 1 base; unmatched bases: 2. CDR1 and CDR2 (germline): LGHNA, YNFKEQ. The CDR3 consists of 16 residues. The CDR3 region is CASSQDWTSGQETQYF. CDR3 in DNA: TGTGCCAGCAGCCAAGATTGGACTAGCGGCCAAGAGACCCAGTACTTC.

The chain combines TRBV24-1 with TRBJ2-3; 7 positions agree with TRBD1. CDR3 length: 14 residues. The germline V gene has CDR1 KGHDR and CDR2 SFDVKD. The J segment lost 7 bases and the V segment lost 3 bases, leaving 6 bases of the junction unmatched. The DNA of the CDR3 is TGTGCCACCAGTGATCTGGGACAGAGAAATACGCAGTATTTT. The encoded protein is CATSDLGQRNTQYF.

The V gene is TRBV7-3, the J gene TRBJ2-5; TRBD1 is a possible D gene (7 bases). Germline V gene sequence: CDR1 SGHTA, CDR2 FQGTGA. Trimming took 2 bases from V and 5 from J, leaving 18 bases between them. This CDR3 region has 16 residues. The CDR3 spells CASSLHGTEGTETQYF. For the CDR3, the DNA is TGTGCCAGCAGCTTACATGGGACAGAAGGGACTGAGACCCAGTACTTC.

The chain carries TRBV4-1 and TRBJ2-3; TRBD2 agrees at 12 bases. CDR1 and CDR2 (germline): MGHRA, YSYEKL. This CDR3 region has 20 residues. V was clipped by 3 bases and J by 0 bases; unmatched bases: 13. The CDR3 reads CASSQLLAGGRDASTDTQYF. DNA for the CDR3: TGCGCCAGCAGCCAGCTTCTAGCGGGGGGGAGAGATGCTAGCACAGATACGCAGTATTTT.

The chain links TRBV2 to TRBJ1-4; D not resolved. Trimming removed 8 bases from V and 8 bases from J, with 21 bases in between. Germline values: CDR1 SNHLY, CDR2 FYNNEI. This CDR3 is 15 amino acids long. The CDR3 nucleotides read TGTGCCAGCGCGCTAAGTCAACCGCCCTCCGAAAAACTGTTTTTT. Its protein product is CASALSQPPSEKLFF.

The J gene is TRBJ2-7, the V gene TRBV5-4; 8 nucleotides match TRBD1. Germline V lookup: CDR1 SGHNT, CDR2 YYREEE (reference sequence). Trimming took 2 bases from V and 4 from J; bases not matched to a gene: 8. The CDR3 has 15 residues. CDR3: CASSLGQGRTYEQYF. The DNA for the CDR3 is TGTGCCAGCAGCTTAGGACAGGGTAGAACTTACGAGCAGTACTTC. Looking up the rest from reference TRBV5-4 and TRBJ2-7 gives the full variable domain: ETGVTQSPTHLIKTRGQQVTLRCSSQSGHNTVSWYQQALGQGPQFIFQYYREEENGRGNFPPRFSGLQFPNYSSELNVNALELDDSALYLCASSLGQGRTYEQYFGPGTRLTVT.

The genes are TRBV6-6 and TRBJ1-5, with D possibly matching TRBD1 (6 bases). The germline V and J ends were trimmed by 7 bases and 2 bases, with 12 bases remaining between them. Germline-derived CDR1 and CDR2 are MNHNY and SVGAGI (reference sequence). The length of the CDR3 is 14 residues. The chain's CDR3 is CASNREGGNQPQHF. The CDR3 nucleotides are TGTGCCAGCAACAGGGAAGGGGGCAATCAGCCCCAGCATTTT.

The chain is built from TRBV9 and TRBJ1-5; TRBD1 agrees at 7 bases. CDR3 length equals 14 residues. CDR1 SGDLS and CDR2 YYNGEE come from the germline V gene. V dropped 4 bases and J dropped 6; count of bases not matched to a gene: 7. The CDR3 region is CASSRGTVSQPQHF. In nucleotides, the CDR3 is TGTGCCAGCAGCAGGGGGACAGTGAGTCAGCCCCAGCATTTT. Full variable domain (outside the CDR3, taken from reference TRBV9 and TRBJ1-5): DSGVTQTPKHLITATGQRVTLRCSPRSGDLSVYWYQQSLDQGLQFLIQYYNGEERAKGNILERFSAQQFPDLHSELNLSSLELGDSALYFCASSRGTVSQPQHFGDGTRLSIL.

The gene calls are TRBV5-6 and TRBJ2-3; 9 bases fit TRBD1. The CDR3 is 15 amino acids. After removal of 4 bases from V and 1 base from J, the junction contained 4 bases not matched to a gene. Germline CDR1 SGHDT, CDR2 YYEEEE. The CDR3 protein is CASSRRDRGTDTQYF. The CDR3, as DNA: TGTGCCAGCAGCCGCCGGGACAGGGGCACAGATACGCAGTATTTT.

V is TRBV18 and J is TRBJ2-3; TRBD2 matches at 9 bases. V gave up 4 bases and J gave up 6 bases; unmatched junction bases: 8. Per germline, CDR1 KGHSH and CDR2 LQKENI. The CDR3 consists of 15 residues. The DNA for the CDR3 is TGTGCCAGCTCACGGGGAGCGGGAGGCTCCGATACGCAGTATTTT. Amino acid sequence: CASSRGAGGSDTQYF.

This clone came up once. The genes are TRBV18 and TRBJ2-7; 9 bases are shared with TRBD1. CDR1 KGHSH and CDR2 LQKENI come from the germline V gene. The CDR3 runs 13 residues. Trimming cost V 3 bases and J 5 bases; bases outside gene matches: 2. The CDR3 DNA sequence: TGTGCCAGCTCACCGGGACAGGGAGACGAGCAGTACTTC. Its translation is CASSPGQGDEQYF.

The V call is TRBV15, the J call TRBJ2-2, with D maybe TRBD2 (5 bases). The V end was cut by 6 bases, the J end by 0 bases, with 8 bases between. There are 14 residues in the CDR3. Germline lookup yields CDR1 LNHNV and CDR2 YYDKDF (reference sequence). For the CDR3, the DNA is TGTGCCACCAGAAGCGGCCCGAACACCGGGGAGCTGTTTTTT. Protein: CATRSGPNTGELFF. The variable domain in full, with the rest retrieved from reference TRBV15 and TRBJ2-2, is DAMVIQNPRYQVTQFGKPVTLSCSQTLNHNVMYWYQQKSSQAPKLLFHYYDKDFNNEADTPDNFQSRRPNTSFCFLDIRSPGLGDTAMYLCATRSGPNTGELFFGEGSRLTVL.

This clone was picked up one time. The chain carries TRBV28 and TRBJ1-2, with D perhaps TRBD1 (5 bases). Trimming removed 2 bases from V and 8 bases from J, with 18 bases in between. The germline CDR1 and CDR2 sequences are MDHEN and SYDVKM. The length of the CDR3 is 15 residues. CDR3 region: CASSLPSGTRGGYTF. The DNA for the CDR3 is TGTGCCAGCAGTTTACCATCGGGGACCCGGGGGGGCTACACCTTC.

Regarding this clone: A junction end diverges from the germline sequence, so it may reflect a read error. This sequence joins TRBV5-1 and TRBJ2-1; the match to TRBD1 covers 7 bases. CDR1 and CDR2 from the germline V gene are SGHRS and YFSETQ. The CDR3 is made up of 15 amino acids. CDR3 nucleotide sequence: TGCGCCAGCAGCCTCAGACAGGGCCACTACGATGAGCAGTTCTTC. Encoded protein: CASSLRQGHYDEQFF.

The CDR3 loop is CASSGTSGVTDTQYF. DNA of the CDR3: TGTGCCAGCAGCGGGACTAGCGGAGTCACAGATACGCAGTATTTT. This sequence joins TRBV27 and TRBJ2-3, with 11 bases lining up with TRBD2. CDR1 is MNHEY, CDR2 SMNVEV, per germline (reference sequence). CDR3 length: 15 amino acids. V lost 6 bases and J lost 2; bases outside the gene matches: 4.

This clone was seen only once. The V call is TRBV15, the J call TRBJ2-3; perhaps TRBD2 as D (6 bases). The CDR3 loop spans 14 amino acids. Germline CDR1 is LNHNV and CDR2 is YYDKDF (reference sequence). Trimming removed 0 bases at V and 8 bases at J, with 12 bases between. CDR3 residues: CATSRDRLVGTQYF. CDR3 in DNA: TGTGCCACCAGCAGAGATCGACTAGTCGGTACGCAGTATTTT.

The chain combines TRBV10-3 with TRBJ1-1, with D possibly being TRBD1 (6 bases). The CDR3 spans 12 residues. V lost 8 bases, J lost 4 bases, and 11 bases lay in between. Germline CDR1 is ENHRY and CDR2 is SYGVKD. In DNA, the CDR3 is TGTGCCATCGGCGGGGGGGCCACTGAAGCTTTCTTT. It codes for CAIGGGATEAFF.

This sequence joins TRBV30 and TRBJ1-2; 7 nucleotides align to TRBD1. Germline V gene data show CDR1 as GTSNPN and CDR2 as SVGIG (reference sequence). The trim removed 5 bases at V and 1 base at J, leaving 13 bases unmatched. The CDR3 runs to 16 residues. CDR3 residues: CAWGRGLWDDNYGYTF. The CDR3 DNA sequence: TGTGCCTGGGGGAGGGGGCTTTGGGATGATAACTATGGCTACACCTTC.

V is TRBV12-3 or TRBV12-4 and J is TRBJ1-1, with D uncertain. The CDR3 totals 13 residues. Between the trimmed V and J ends, which lost 7 bases and 0 bases, there was a span of 9 bases. CDR3 loop: CASKMGVNTEAFF. The CDR3 nucleotides are TGTGCCAGCAAGATGGGAGTGAACACTGAAGCTTTCTTT.

J is TRBJ2-1 and V is TRBV30; 11 bases map to TRBD2. Losses at the gene ends were 0 bases for V and 8 bases for J; bases not matched to a gene: 6. This CDR3 has 15 residues. CDR1 GTSNPN and CDR2 SVGIG come from the germline V gene (reference sequence). CDR3: CAWSVALAGGHEQFF. The CDR3 DNA reads TGTGCCTGGAGTGTTGCGCTAGCGGGAGGCCATGAGCAGTTCTTC.

The rearrangement uses TRBV4-1 and TRBJ1-6; the match to TRBD1 covers 7 bases. Germline V gives CDR1 MGHRA, CDR2 YSYEKL. The CDR3 is 15 amino acids. With 3 bases clipped from V and 7 bases from J, the junction kept 6 bases outside the gene matches. CDR3 in amino acids: CASSQTGTVNSPLHF. The DNA for the CDR3 is TGCGCCAGCAGCCAGACCGGGACAGTAAATTCACCCCTCCACTTT.

The chain couples TRBV18 to TRBJ1-1; TRBD1 matches 7 bases. V lost 1 base to trimming and J lost 8 bases; unmatched junction nucleotides: 13. Germline V lookup: CDR1 KGHSH, CDR2 LQKENI. The CDR3 covers 16 residues. CDR3 sequence reads: CASSPLAKSNRGEAFF. The CDR3 region has the DNA TGTGCCAGCTCACCACTGGCAAAATCGAACAGGGGAGAAGCTTTCTTT.

This chain links TRBV7-2 with TRBJ2-3; the D is unclear. Germline-derived CDR1 and CDR2 are SGHTA and FQGNSA. This CDR3 is built from 16 residues. V dropped 1 base and J dropped 1 base, with 12 bases sitting between them. This chain's CDR3 is CASSLVGPPGTDTQYF. CDR3 in DNA: TGTGCCAGCAGCTTAGTGGGCCCTCCGGGCACAGATACGCAGTATTTT.

The V call is TRBV19, the J call TRBJ2-7; D might be TRBD1 (6 bases). There are 12 residues in the CDR3. With 6 bases removed from V and 6 bases from J, the gap between germline ends came to 12 bases. From germline, CDR1 is LNHDA and CDR2 SQIVND (reference sequence). CDR3 nucleotide sequence: TGTGCCAGTAGACCCACACAGGGCGAGCAGTACTTC. Residues: CASRPTQGEQYF. The whole variable domain, filled in from reference TRBV19 and TRBJ2-7, reads DGGITQSPKYLFRKEGQNVTLSCEQNLNHDAMYWYRQDPGQGLRLIYYSQIVNDFQKGDIAEGYSVSREKKESFPLTVTSAQKNPTAFYLCASRPTQGEQYFGPGTRLTVT.

V gene TRBV4-3 combines with J gene TRBJ2-3; weak D call: TRBD2 (5 bases). Per germline, CDR1 LGHNA and CDR2 YSLEER. This CDR3 contains 18 residues. V was clipped by 4 bases and J by 5 bases, with 25 bases between them. CDR3 bases: TGCGCCAGCAGCCCAAAAGGTCCGTGGGAGTGGGAAGGAGATACGCAGTATTTT. Protein product: CASSPKGPWEWEGDTQYF.

The rearrangement joins TRBV19 to TRBJ2-1, with a weak D call TRBD2 (6 bases). The germline V and J ends were trimmed by 3 bases and 12 bases, with 12 bases remaining between them. This CDR3 is built from 12 residues. Germline V CDR1 and CDR2: LNHDA, SQIVND (reference sequence). CDR3 sequence reads: CASSISGSGQFF. Here the CDR3 DNA reads TGTGCCAGTAGTATTAGCGGCAGTGGGCAGTTCTTC.

This chain links TRBV18 with TRBJ2-1, with a tentative D call TRBD2 (5 bases). Trimming cost V 2 bases and J 0 bases, with 14 bases left between them. The CDR3 length is 17 residues. Germline V gene data show CDR1 as KGHSH and CDR2 as LQKENI. This CDR3 reads CASSPSQADYSYNEQFF. As DNA, the CDR3 is TGTGCCAGCTCACCAAGCCAAGCGGATTACTCCTACAATGAGCAGTTCTTC.

The chain links TRBV5-1 to TRBJ2-1, with 8 bases fitting TRBD1. From germline, CDR1 is SGHRS and CDR2 YFSETQ. The CDR3 covers 15 residues. J lost 3 bases, V lost 2 bases, and 4 bases had no gene match. CDR3 DNA: TGCGCCAGCAGCTTTGGACAGGGTTTCTACAATGAGCAGTTCTTC. Encoded protein: CASSFGQGFYNEQFF. The complete variable domain, with remaining parts taken from reference TRBV5-1 and TRBJ2-1, reads KAGVTQTPRYLIKTRGQQVTLSCSPISGHRSVSWYQQTPGQGLQFLFEYFSETQRNKGNFPGRFSGRQFSNSRSEMNVSTLELGDSALYLCASSFGQGFYNEQFFGPGTRLTVL.

The rearrangement uses TRBV6-2 or TRBV6-3 and TRBJ1-5; tentatively, D is TRBD1 (5 bases). There are 18 residues in the CDR3. With 0 bases removed from V and 2 bases from J, the gap between germline ends came to 17 bases. Germline V gene lookup returns CDR1 MNHEY and CDR2 SVGEGT. The CDR3 spells CASSYSIAAGGGNQPQHF. CDR3 coding DNA: TGTGCCAGCAGTTACTCGATTGCGGCGGGGGGAGGCAATCAGCCCCAGCATTTT.